This T cell receptor (beta chain) was captured by sequencing in a study of cytomegalovirus exposure and HLA in healthy donors (TCRdb year 2017). Looking at the study overall: According to a later analysis, one platform produced both the roughly 120 validation repertoires and the 730 or so repertoires of the first cohort. The aim of the study was to test whether cataloging public T cell receptors could identify signatures of past pathogen exposure. Besides the first cohort of around 670 subjects, a separate validation cohort made up of over 95 different subjects was used. The study combined high-throughput TCR immunosequencing, statistical association of individual TCRs with disease status, and machine learning to predict cytomegalovirus infection status.

From the cysteine up to the phenylalanine, the CDR3 has a length of 13 residues. Only the CDR3 DNA stays, 39 bases, in frame from base 1. V is clipped by 4 bases and J by 8 bases, and the sequence between their germline boundaries is 12 bases long. From the germline V gene, CDR1 is MNHNS and CDR2 is SASEGT. Broader findings and caveats from the paper: Three of the identified cytomegalovirus-associated TCR beta chains were confirmed in vitro to be specific for cytomegalovirus antigens. While some public TCRs were present in many individuals, most TCR sequences turned up only very rarely across donors. The study gave a list of about 160 TCR beta chains associated with cytomegalovirus. It was suggested by the authors that the approach could potentially be generalized to other disease states and immunological phenotypes. Subsequent analysis determined that TCRs grouped into clusters in the first cohort also showed a tendency toward co-occurrence across the roughly 130 validation repertoires, and 85% to 95% of cluster scores exceeded 0. A later analysis had no HLA typing for the validation cohort, so co-occurrence there was scored across all 120 repertoires. The classifier was reported to diagnose cytomegalovirus status with high specificity and sensitivity in both the original and validation cohorts.

Separate from the approximately 670-subject first cohort, the validation cohort of 95 to 150 subjects was the group to which the donors belonged. Library generation was performed with the immunoSEQ multiplex PCR assay. In the source study's methods: A statistical classification framework was built to diagnose cytomegalovirus status from the catalog of TCR beta chain sequences. TCRdb holds this immuneACCESS table with in-frame rearrangements only. Some clones are missing; in checked studies, unresolved V genes explain under half, and the rest has no known cause. D and trimming were read from the DNA, whereas the V and J calls and clone size are those reported in that table. The sample yields about 260,000 clones; around 91% were counted once. The top ten hold approximately 3% of the sample. A note on this clone: Its antigen specificity is not known. The sample holds no much larger clone one base away, and base qualities are not on file.

The sequenced sample was PBMCs. The receptor's source is a woman aged 30 to 39 in good health and CMV-seronegative. The chain is encoded by TRBV6-1 joined to TRBJ2-1; D gene: possibly TRBD1, on 5 matching bases. The CDR3 protein is CASSGRGHHEQFF. In nucleotide form, the sequence is TGTGCCAGCAGTGGTCGAGGACATCATGAGCAGTTCTTC.